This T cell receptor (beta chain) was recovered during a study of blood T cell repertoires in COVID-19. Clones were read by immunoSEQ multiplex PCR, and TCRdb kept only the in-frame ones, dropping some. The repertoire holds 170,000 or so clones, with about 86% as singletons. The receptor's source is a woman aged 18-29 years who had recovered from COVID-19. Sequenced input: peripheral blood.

CDR3 region: CASSQEGQGAYEQYF. CDR3 nucleotide sequence: TGCGCCAGCAGCCAAGAGGGCCAGGGGGCCTACGAGCAGTACTTC. This chain connects TRBV4-1 to TRBJ2-7; 7 bases align to TRBD1. Germline trimming cut 0 bases from V and 2 bases from J; bases unmatched to any gene: 4. The CDR3 is 15 amino acids. Germline V gene lookup returns CDR1 MGHRA and CDR2 YSYEKL.